This paragraph covers one T cell receptor (beta chain) sequence. This specimen comes from a study of metastatic and nonmetastatic thyroid tumors. About the research overall: Thyroid patients, malignant and benign, had repertoires compared across blood and tumor or nodule tissue.

Original analysis: Clinicopathological groups differed in CDR3, with these differences serving to build a distant-metastasis classifier for papillary thyroid cancer. TCRdb reanalyzed the PCR reads via MiXCR. It is TCRdb's table, rather than the study itself, that gives the V and J calls and clone size. Among roughly 13,000 clones listed, under 30% were seen once. The V and J ends lost 4 bases and 7 bases respectively, with 12 bases between them. This CDR3 comprises 14 residues. The germline CDR1 and CDR2 sequences are SGHKS and YYEKEE (reference sequence). No treatment had been given to any patient before thyroid surgery.

Sequenced input: tumor tissue. This chain joins TRBV5-5 and TRBJ1-6; maybe TRBD1 (6 bases). The receptor was derived from a female donor with papillary thyroid cancer or a benign thyroid nodule (not recorded which). Some clones in this sample may be carry-over from other donors' samples. CDR3 DNA: TGTGCCAGCAGCCCTAGACAGGCGAATTCACCCCTCCACTTT. Translating it yields CASSPRQANSPLHF.